This entry features one TCR beta chain sequence. What it binds is not known. The CDR3 sequence is 15 residues long. Per germline, CDR1 SQVTM and CDR2 ANQGSEA. The V end lost 7 bases, the J end lost 8 bases, and 26 bases lay between the germline ends. These data belong to a study of CD8 T cells in ankylosing spondylitis. Points from the study as a whole: There was a TCR beta motif, made of eight highly homologous variants, that appeared characteristic of ankylosing spondylitis blood. There were earlier reports of some motif variants in reactive arthritis synovial fluid and blood.

TCRdb itself ran the 5' RACE reads through MiXCR, one entry per CDR3 protein. Of roughly 120,000 distinct CDR3 sequences in the sample, 12% to 15% were seen once. The sequenced material came from blood, either unsorted or a sorted T cell fraction (not recorded which). The rearrangement links TRBV29-1 to TRBJ2-5; D unclear. This TCR came from a female donor with ankylosing spondylitis or in good health (not recorded which). As DNA, the CDR3 is TGCAGCGGGAAGTCATATACGAGACCGTCCAAAACCCAGTACTTC. Translation: CSGKSYTRPSKTQYF.